This T cell receptor beta chain comes out of a study of blood T cell repertoires in COVID-19 (dated by TCRdb to the early 2020s). Turning to the overall study: Collaborator samples came from the United States, Italy and Spain and covered acute and convalescent phases of COVID-19. The samples were drawn from the first 160 participants of the ongoing ImmuneRACE study and from more than 1,000 subjects provided by 6 global collaborators. HLA class I and class II types, where available, came from metadata supplied by the sample provider rather than from assay-based typing. Subjects who had been exposed to COVID-19, were actively infected with it, or had recovered from it provided the deeply sampled blood TCRbeta repertoires that made up the dataset. The repertoires were made available in a free public database intended to serve as a resource for research on the immune response to SARS-CoV-2. The sample metadata nearly always contained a de-identified subject ID, COVID-19 status, age in years and sex. The material from the prospective study consisted of cDNA or gDNA derived from T cells, B-cell-depleted T cells, or PBMCs.

General conclusions and limits of the study: How much clinical and demographic metadata was included differed by source and by participant, and the metadata was provided uncurated.

Collaborating institutions collected whole blood in K2EDTA tubes following their own protocols. For TCRbeta analysis, collaborators shipped samples in one of three forms: frozen whole blood, isolated PBMCs, or DNA extracted from either of those sample types. TCRbeta CDR3 regions were amplified from genomic DNA using the immunoSEQ Assay, a bias-controlled multiplex PCR. As for how the authors treated the data: Within the assay, amplification of reference gene primers was used to estimate how many nucleated cells each sample contained. To quantify the absolute abundance of each unique TCRbeta CDR3 rearrangement, sequence reads were collapsed and filtered. For each sample, productive Simpson clonality was calculated by taking the square root of Simpson's diversity index across productive rearrangements. Held by TCRdb, this immuneACCESS table contains in-frame sequences only and omits some clones. Under half of the omission traces to an unresolved V gene where checked; the cause of the rest is unknown. V, J and clone size were drawn from that table, and D and trimming were deduced from the DNA. Present in this sample are about 54,000 clones, 81% of which were seen just once. The biggest ten clones account for around 5.3% of the sample.

Notes on this clone: The antigen it binds to is not known. It has no much larger one-base neighbor in the sample; base qualities were not kept.

The germline V gene supplies CDR1 SGHVS and CDR2 FQNEAQ. V lost 0 bases and J lost 1 base; the stretch between them is 16 bases long. The CDR3 runs 17 residues from the cysteine to the phenylalanine. The only DNA kept is the CDR3, 51 bases in frame from the first base. The chain is made from TRBV7-8 and TRBJ2-7, with TRBD1 tentatively as D gene (5 bases match). The sequenced sample consisted of peripheral blood. The sequence derives from a woman in her sixties or seventies with acute or convalescent COVID-19. The CDR3 protein: CASSLALGQGLSYEQYF. The nucleotide sequence reads as follows: TGTGCCAGCAGCTTAGCGCTGGGGCAGGGATTATCCTACGAGCAGTACTTC.